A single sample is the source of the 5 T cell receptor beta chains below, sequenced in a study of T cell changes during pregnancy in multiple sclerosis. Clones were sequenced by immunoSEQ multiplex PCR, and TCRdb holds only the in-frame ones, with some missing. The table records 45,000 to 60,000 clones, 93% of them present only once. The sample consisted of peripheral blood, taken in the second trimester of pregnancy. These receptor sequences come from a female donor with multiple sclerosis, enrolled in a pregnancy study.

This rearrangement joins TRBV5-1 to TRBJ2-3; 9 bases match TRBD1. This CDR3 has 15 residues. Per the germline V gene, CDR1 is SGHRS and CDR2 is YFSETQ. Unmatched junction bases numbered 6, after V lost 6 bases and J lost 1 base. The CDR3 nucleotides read TGCGCCAGCACTCCCGGGACAGGGCGCACAGATACGCAGTATTTT. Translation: CASTPGTGRTDTQYF.

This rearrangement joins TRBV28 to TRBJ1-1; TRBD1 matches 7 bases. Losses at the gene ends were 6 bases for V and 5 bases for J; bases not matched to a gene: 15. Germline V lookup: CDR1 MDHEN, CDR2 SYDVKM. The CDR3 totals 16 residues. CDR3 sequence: CASRLIQTGWGTEAFF. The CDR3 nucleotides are TGTGCCAGCAGACTGATCCAGACAGGGTGGGGGACTGAAGCTTTCTTT.

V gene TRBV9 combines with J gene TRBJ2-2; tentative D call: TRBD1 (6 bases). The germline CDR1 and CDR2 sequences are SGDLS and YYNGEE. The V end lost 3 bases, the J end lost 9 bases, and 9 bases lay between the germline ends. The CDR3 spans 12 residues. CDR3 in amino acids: CASSGTGRELFF. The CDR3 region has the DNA TGTGCCAGCAGCGGAACAGGGAGGGAGCTGTTTTTT.

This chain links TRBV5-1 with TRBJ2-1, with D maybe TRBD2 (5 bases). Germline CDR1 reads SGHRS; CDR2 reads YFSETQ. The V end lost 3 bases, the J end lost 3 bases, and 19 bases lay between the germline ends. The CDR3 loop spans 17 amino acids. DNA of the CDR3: TGCGCCAGCAGCTCTCGGGGAATCCCCCACCTCTACAATGAGCAGTTCTTC. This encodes CASSSRGIPHLYNEQFF. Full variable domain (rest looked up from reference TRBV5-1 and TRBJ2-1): KAGVTQTPRYLIKTRGQQVTLSCSPISGHRSVSWYQQTPGQGLQFLFEYFSETQRNKGNFPGRFSGRQFSNSRSEMNVSTLELGDSALYLCASSSRGIPHLYNEQFFGPGTRLTVL.

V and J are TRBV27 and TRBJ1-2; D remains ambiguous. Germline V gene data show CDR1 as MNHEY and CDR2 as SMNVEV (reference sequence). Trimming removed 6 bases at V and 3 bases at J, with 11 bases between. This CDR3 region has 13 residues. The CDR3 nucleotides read TGTGCCAGCAGGGACTGGTCTGACTATGGCTACACCTTC. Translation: CASRDWSDYGYTF.